The 11 T cell receptor beta chains below were found in one sample sequenced in a study of circulating CD8 cells and anti-PD-1 response in melanoma. The QIAseq Immune Repertoire TCR panel built the libraries from roughly 16 ng of total RNA. TCRdb re-called the reads through MiXCR, storing one row per CDR3 protein. The data show about 460 distinct CDR3 sequences, with around 7.9% seen just once and roughly a fifth held by the top ten. Live CD3+CD8+TCRalphabeta+ cells were sorted into four subsets by PD-1 and/or TIGIT. Sequences were derived from CD8+ T cells from PBMCs, sampled at baseline or after one month of anti-PD-1 therapy (not recorded which). These receptor sequences come from a human donor with melanoma.

This clonotype is labeled as large. CDR3 DNA: TGTGCCAGCTCACCACCAGCCAGGGACAGCACAGATACGCAGTATTTT. Protein: CASSPPARDSTDTQYF. This chain joins TRBV18 and TRBJ2-3; D might be TRBD1 or TRBD2, each matching 5 bases. Germline V gives CDR1 KGHSH, CDR2 LQKENI. CDR3 size: 16 residues. With 0 bases removed from V and 0 bases from J, the gap between germline ends came to 10 bases.

Of note for this clonotype: This may stem from a read error, because a much larger clone lies one nucleotide away. V is TRBV19 and J is TRBJ1-4; no firm D call. This CDR3 is 12 amino acids long. The germline gives CDR1 LNHDA, CDR2 SQIVND (reference sequence). The CDR3 protein is CASNAGNEKLLF. The CDR3 nucleotides are TGTGCCAGTAATGCCGGCAATGAAAAACTGCTTTTT. The full variable domain, completed using reference TRBV19 and TRBJ1-4, is DGGITQSPKYLFRKEGQNVTLSCEQNLNHDAMYWYRQDPGQGLRLIYYSQIVNDFQKGDIAEGYSVSREKKESFPLTVTSAQKNPTAFYLCASNAGNEKLLFGSGTQLSVL.

Sample share makes this clonotype large. The V and J genes are TRBV28 and TRBJ2-7, with D maybe TRBD2 (5 bases). The CDR3 loop spans 14 amino acids. Germline lookup yields CDR1 MDHEN and CDR2 SYDVKM. V was pared by 6 bases and J by 3 bases, with 15 bases between. The chain's CDR3 is CASRDLDGFYEQYF. The CDR3 coding sequence is TGTGCCAGCAGGGACTTGGACGGGTTCTACGAGCAGTACTTC.

A remark on this clonotype: A much larger clone sits a single nucleotide away, making a read error possible. The V and J genes are TRBV3-1 and TRBJ2-7; 9 bases are shared with TRBD1. Trimming at V came to 0 bases and at J to 3 bases, leaving 0 bases not matched to a gene. The germline gives CDR1 LGHDT, CDR2 YNNKEL (reference sequence). The CDR3 extends over 14 amino acids. CDR3 bases: TGTGCCAGCAGCCAAGAGACAGGGGGCTACGAGCAGTACTTC. This translates into CASSQETGGYEQYF.

This clonotype is termed large. The chain uses TRBV2 and TRBJ2-1, with D perhaps matching TRBD1 or TRBD2 (5 bases each). Germline CDR1 SNHLY, CDR2 FYNNEI. V was cut by 3 bases and J by 11 bases, with 11 bases left in between. CDR3 length equals 12 residues. The CDR3 sequence is CASSEGVQQQFF. The CDR3 DNA follows: TGTGCCAGCAGTGAGGGGGTCCAACAGCAGTTCTTC.

This clonotype is judged large. The V gene is TRBV29-1, the J gene TRBJ1-1; perhaps TRBD1 as D (5 bases). The germline gives CDR1 SQVTM, CDR2 ANQGSEA. The CDR3 totals 12 residues. Trimming stripped 7 bases from V and 5 bases from J, with 14 bases between. CDR3 DNA sequence: TGCAGCGCTCGGGGGGAAAGTACTGAAGCTTTCTTT. Its protein is CSARGESTEAFF.

In its sample, this clonotype ranks as medium-sized. V gene TRBV15 combines with J gene TRBJ2-2; D gene uncertain. Deletions cut 0 bases from V and 5 bases from J, with 4 bases between. The CDR3 contains 13 residues. CDR1 and CDR2 (germline): LNHNV, YYDKDF (reference sequence). CDR3 DNA: TGTGCCACCAGCAGAGACGAAACCGGGGAGCTGTTTTTT. Its translation: CATSRDETGELFF.

By its share, this clonotype is medium-sized. The CDR3 bases are TGTGCCAGTAGTACCCTTGGTGGCGGGAGGGACGAGCAGTACTTC. Residues: CASSTLGGGRDEQYF. The V and J genes are TRBV19 and TRBJ2-7, with 9 bases fitting TRBD2. Germline trimming cut 4 bases from V and 5 bases from J; bases unmatched to any gene: 9. Germline-derived CDR1 and CDR2 are LNHDA and SQIVND (reference sequence). The CDR3 is 15 amino acids.

This clonotype is classed as large. The chain employs TRBV29-1 and TRBJ2-3, with TRBD1 matching 8 bases. Germline-derived CDR1 and CDR2 are SQVTM and ANQGSEA. Losses at the gene ends were 5 bases for V and 2 bases for J; bases not matched to a gene: 3. This CDR3 is built from 13 residues. In DNA, the CDR3 is TGCAGCGTTAGGACAGGGAACACAGATACGCAGTATTTT. Its protein product is CSVRTGNTDTQYF.

The V call is TRBV19, the J call TRBJ2-1; D might be TRBD2 (7 bases). The germline V gene has CDR1 LNHDA and CDR2 SQIVND (reference sequence). CDR3 length: 16 amino acids. Deletions cut 1 base from V and 7 bases from J, with 17 bases between. In DNA, the CDR3 is TGTGCCAGTAGTATAGGTTTCGGACTAGGGGGGAATGAGCAGTTCTTC. Amino acid sequence: CASSIGFGLGGNEQFF.

By share, this clonotype ranks as large (0.1 to 1%). CDR3 region: CSAHSGAGLATEAFF. In DNA form, the CDR3 reads TGCAGTGCCCACTCTGGGGCAGGTCTTGCCACTGAAGCTTTCTTT. V and J are TRBV20-1 and TRBJ1-1, with D possibly being TRBD1 (5 bases). Per germline, CDR1 DFQATT and CDR2 SNEGSKA (reference sequence). This CDR3 is 15 amino acids long. V was clipped by 6 bases and J by 4 bases, with 21 bases between them.